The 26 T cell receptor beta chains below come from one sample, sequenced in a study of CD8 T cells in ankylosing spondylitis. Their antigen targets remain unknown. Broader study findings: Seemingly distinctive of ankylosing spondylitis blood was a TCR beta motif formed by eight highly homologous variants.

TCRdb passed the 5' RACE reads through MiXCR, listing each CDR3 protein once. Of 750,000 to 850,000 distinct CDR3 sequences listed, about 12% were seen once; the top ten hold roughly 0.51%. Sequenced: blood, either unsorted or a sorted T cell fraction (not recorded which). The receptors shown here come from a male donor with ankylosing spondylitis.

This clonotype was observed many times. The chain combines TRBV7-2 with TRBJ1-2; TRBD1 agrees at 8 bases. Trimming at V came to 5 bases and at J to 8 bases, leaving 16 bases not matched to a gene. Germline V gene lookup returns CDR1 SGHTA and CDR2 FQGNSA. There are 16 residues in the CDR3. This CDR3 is CASSIDYRGESGGYTF. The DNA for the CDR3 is TGTGCCAGCAGCATTGATTACAGGGGGGAATCGGGCGGCTACACCTTC.

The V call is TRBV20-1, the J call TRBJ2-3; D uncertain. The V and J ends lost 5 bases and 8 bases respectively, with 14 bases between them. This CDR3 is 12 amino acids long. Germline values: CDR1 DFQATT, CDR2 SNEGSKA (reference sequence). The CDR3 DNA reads TGCAGTGCTTCAGAGTTTCCCCCTACGCAGTATTTT. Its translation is CSASEFPPTQYF.

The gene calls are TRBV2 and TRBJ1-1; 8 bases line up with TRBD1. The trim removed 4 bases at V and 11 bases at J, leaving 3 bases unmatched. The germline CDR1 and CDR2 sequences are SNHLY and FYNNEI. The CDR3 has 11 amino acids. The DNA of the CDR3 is TGTGCCAGCAGTGTTCAGGGGGCTGCTTTCTTT. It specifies CASSVQGAAFF. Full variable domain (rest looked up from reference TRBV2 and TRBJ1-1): EPEVTQTPSHQVTQMGQEVILRCVPISNHLYFYWYRQILGQKVEFLVSFYNNEISEKSEIFDDQFSVERPDGSNFTLKIRSTKLEDSAMYFCASSVQGAAFFGQGTRLTVV.

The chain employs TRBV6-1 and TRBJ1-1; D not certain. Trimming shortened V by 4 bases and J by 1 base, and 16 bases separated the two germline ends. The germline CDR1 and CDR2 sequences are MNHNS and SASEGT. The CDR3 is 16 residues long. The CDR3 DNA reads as TGTGCCAGCAGTGTACGGCAGGCGGCACCGAACACTGAAGCTTTCTTT. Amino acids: CASSVRQAAPNTEAFF.

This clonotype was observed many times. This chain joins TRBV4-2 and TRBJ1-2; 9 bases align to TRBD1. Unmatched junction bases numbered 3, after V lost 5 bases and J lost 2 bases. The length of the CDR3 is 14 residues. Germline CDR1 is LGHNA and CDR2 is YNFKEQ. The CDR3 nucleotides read TGTGCCAGCAGCAGGGACAGGGAGAACTATGGCTACACCTTC. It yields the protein CASSRDRENYGYTF.

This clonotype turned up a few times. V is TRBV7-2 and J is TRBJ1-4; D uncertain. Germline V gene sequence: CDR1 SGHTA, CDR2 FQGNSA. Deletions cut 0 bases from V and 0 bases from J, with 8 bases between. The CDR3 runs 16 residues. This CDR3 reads CASSLANTATNEKLFF. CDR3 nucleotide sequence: TGTGCCAGCAGCTTAGCTAACACAGCAACTAATGAAAAACTGTTTTTT. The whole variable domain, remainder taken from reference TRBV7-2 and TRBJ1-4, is GAGVSQSPSNKVTEKGKDVELRCDPISGHTALYWYRQSLGQGLEFLIYFQGNSAPDKSGLPSDRFSAERTGGSVSTLTIQRTQQEDSAVYLCASSLANTATNEKLFFGSGTQLSVL.

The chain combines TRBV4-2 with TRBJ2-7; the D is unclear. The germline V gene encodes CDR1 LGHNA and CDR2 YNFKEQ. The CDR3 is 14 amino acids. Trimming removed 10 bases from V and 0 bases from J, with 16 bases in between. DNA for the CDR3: TGTGCCATCGGCCCCGCACCCGTCTCCTACGAGCAGTACTTC. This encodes CAIGPAPVSYEQYF.

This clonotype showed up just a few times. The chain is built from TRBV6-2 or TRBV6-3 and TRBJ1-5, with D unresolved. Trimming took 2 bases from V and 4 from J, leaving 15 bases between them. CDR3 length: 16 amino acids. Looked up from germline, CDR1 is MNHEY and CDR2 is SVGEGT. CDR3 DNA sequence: TGTGCCAGCAGTTACGTCGGTAGTGGGGTTAATCAGCCCCAGCATTTT. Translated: CASSYVGSGVNQPQHF.

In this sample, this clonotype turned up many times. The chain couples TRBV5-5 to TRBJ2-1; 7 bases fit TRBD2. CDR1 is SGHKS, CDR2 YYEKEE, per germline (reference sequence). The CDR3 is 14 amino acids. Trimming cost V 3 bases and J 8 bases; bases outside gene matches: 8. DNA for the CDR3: TGTGCCAGCAGCTCAATCGGCGGGAGTGATGAGCAGTTCTTC. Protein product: CASSSIGGSDEQFF.

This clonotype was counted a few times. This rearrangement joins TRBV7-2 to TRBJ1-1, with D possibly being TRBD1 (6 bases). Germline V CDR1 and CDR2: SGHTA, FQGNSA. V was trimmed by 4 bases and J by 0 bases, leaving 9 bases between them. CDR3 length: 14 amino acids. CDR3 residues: CASSYAGVNTEAFF. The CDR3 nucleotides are TGTGCCAGCAGCTACGCAGGGGTGAACACTGAAGCTTTCTTT.

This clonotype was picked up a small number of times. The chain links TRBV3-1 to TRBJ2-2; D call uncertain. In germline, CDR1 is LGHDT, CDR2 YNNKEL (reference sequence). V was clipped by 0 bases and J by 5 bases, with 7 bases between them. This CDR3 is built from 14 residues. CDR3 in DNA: TGTGCCAGCAGCCAAGATATGAGGACCGGGGAGCTGTTTTTT. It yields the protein CASSQDMRTGELFF.

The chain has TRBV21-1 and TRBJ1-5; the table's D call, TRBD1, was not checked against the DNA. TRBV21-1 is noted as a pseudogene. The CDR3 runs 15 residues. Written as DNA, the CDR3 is TGTGCCAGCAGTTGCTTGGGGGATAGCAATCAGCCCCAGCATTTT. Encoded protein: CASSCLGDSNQPQHF.

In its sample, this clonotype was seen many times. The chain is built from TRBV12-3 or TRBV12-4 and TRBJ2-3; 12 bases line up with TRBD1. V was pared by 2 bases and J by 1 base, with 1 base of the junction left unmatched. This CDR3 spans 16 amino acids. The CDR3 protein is CASSLRDRGRTDTQYF. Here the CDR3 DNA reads TGTGCCAGCAGTTTAAGGGACAGGGGGCGCACAGATACGCAGTATTTT.

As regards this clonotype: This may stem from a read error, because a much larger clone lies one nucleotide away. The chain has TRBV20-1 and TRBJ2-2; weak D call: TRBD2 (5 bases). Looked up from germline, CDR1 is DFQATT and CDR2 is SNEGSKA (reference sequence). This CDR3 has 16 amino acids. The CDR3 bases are TGCTGTGCCCTTAACCTGGGCGGGCGGAACACCGGGGAGCTGTTTTTT. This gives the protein CCALNLGGRNTGELFF.

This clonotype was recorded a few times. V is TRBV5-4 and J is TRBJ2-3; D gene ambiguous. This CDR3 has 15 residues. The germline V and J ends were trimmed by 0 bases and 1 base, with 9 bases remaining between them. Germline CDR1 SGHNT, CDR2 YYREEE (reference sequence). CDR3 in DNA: TGTGCCAGCAGCTTGGACCTTAAGGGCACAGATACGCAGTATTTT. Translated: CASSLDLKGTDTQYF.

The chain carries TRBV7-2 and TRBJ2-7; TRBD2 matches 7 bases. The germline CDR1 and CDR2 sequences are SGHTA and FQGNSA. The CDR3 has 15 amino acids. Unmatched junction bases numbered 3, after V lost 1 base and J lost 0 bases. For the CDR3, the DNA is TGTGCCAGCAGCTTAGTCGGCGGGGGCTCCTACGAGCAGTACTTC. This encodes CASSLVGGGSYEQYF. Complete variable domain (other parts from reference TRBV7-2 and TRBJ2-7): GAGVSQSPSNKVTEKGKDVELRCDPISGHTALYWYRQSLGQGLEFLIYFQGNSAPDKSGLPSDRFSAERTGGSVSTLTIQRTQQEDSAVYLCASSLVGGGSYEQYFGPGTRLTVT.

CDR3 protein: CASSPGSKGGRGNEQFF. CDR3 nucleotide sequence: TGTGCCAGTAGTCCCGGTTCTAAGGGAGGTAGGGGCAATGAGCAGTTCTTC. The chain links TRBV19 to TRBJ2-1; tentatively, D is TRBD2 (6 bases). Germline loops: CDR1 LNHDA, CDR2 SQIVND (reference sequence). CDR3 length: 17 amino acids. V lost 5 bases, J lost 6 bases, and 23 bases lay in between.

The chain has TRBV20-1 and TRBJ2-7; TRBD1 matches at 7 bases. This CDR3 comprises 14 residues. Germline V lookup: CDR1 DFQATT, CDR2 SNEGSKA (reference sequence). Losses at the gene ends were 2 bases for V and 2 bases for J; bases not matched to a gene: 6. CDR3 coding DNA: TGCAGTGCTAGAACCGGGACAGAGACCTACGAGCAGTACTTC. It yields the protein CSARTGTETYEQYF.

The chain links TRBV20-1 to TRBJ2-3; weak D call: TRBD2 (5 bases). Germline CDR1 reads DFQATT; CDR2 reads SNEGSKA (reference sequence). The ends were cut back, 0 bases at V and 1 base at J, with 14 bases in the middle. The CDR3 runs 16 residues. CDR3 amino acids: CSARDPALARTDTQYF. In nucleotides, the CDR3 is TGCAGTGCTAGAGACCCCGCTCTAGCCCGCACAGATACGCAGTATTTT.

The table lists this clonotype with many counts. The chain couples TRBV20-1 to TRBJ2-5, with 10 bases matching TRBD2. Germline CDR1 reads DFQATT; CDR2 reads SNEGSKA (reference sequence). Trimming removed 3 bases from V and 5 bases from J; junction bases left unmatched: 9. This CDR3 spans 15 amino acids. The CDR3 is CSASQRGGPGETQYF. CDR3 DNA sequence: TGCAGTGCTAGCCAGCGGGGGGGCCCAGGGGAGACCCAGTACTTC.

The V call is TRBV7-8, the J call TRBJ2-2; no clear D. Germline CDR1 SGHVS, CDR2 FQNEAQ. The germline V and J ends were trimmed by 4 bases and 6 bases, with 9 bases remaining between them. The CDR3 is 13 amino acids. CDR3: CASSWVRAGELFF. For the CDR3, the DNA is TGTGCCAGCAGCTGGGTTCGGGCCGGGGAGCTGTTTTTT.

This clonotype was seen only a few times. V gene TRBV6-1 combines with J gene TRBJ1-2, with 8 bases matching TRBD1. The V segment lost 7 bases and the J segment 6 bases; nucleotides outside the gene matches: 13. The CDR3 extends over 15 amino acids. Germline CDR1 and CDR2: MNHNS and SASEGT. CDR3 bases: TGTGCCAGCAACAACGGACAGGGAAGGAGGAATGGCTACACCTTC. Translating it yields CASNNGQGRRNGYTF.

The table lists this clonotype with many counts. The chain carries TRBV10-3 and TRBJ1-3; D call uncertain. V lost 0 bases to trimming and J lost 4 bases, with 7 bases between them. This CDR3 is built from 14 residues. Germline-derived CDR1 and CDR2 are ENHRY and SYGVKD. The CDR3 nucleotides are TGTGCCATCAGTGAGTCAGGGTTCGGAAACACCATATATTTT. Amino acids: CAISESGFGNTIYF.

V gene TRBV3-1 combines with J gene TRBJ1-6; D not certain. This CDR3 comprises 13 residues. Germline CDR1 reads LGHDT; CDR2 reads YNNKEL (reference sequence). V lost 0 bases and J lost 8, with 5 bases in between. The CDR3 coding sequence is TGTGCCAGCAGCCAAGATCGATATTCACCCCTCCACTTT. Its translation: CASSQDRYSPLHF.

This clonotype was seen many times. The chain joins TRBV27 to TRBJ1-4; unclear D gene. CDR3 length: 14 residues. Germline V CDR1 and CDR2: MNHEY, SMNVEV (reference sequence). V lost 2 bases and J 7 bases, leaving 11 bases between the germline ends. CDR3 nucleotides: TGTGCCAGCAGTTTAGTATCGTGGGGTGAAAAACTGTTTTTT. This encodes CASSLVSWGEKLFF.

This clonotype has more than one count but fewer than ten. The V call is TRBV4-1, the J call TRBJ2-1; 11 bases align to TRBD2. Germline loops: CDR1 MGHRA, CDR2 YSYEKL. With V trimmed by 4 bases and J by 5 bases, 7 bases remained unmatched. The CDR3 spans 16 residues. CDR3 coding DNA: TGCGCCAGCAGCCTAGCGGGAGGGCCTTTGAACAATGAGCAGTTCTTC. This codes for CASSLAGGPLNNEQFF.